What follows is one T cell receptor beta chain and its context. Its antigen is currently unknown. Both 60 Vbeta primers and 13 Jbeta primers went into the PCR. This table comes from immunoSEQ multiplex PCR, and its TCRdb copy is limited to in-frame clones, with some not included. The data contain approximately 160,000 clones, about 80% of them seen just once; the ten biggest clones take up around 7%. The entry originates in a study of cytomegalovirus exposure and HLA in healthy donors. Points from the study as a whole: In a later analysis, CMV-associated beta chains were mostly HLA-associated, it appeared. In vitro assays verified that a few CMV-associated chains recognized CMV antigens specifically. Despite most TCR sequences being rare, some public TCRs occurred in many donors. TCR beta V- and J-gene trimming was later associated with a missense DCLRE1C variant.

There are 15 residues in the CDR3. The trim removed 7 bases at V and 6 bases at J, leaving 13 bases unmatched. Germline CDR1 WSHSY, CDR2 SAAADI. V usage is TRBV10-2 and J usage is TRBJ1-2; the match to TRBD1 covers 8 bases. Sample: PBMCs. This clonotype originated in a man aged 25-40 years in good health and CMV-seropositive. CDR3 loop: CASIRTGTEGNGYTF. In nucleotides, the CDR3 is TGCGCCAGCATACGGACAGGGACAGAGGGAAATGGCTACACCTTC.